The 14 T cell receptor beta chains in this list originate from one sample, sequenced in a study of identical twins. TCRdb fed the 5' RACE reads into MiXCR, producing one record per CDR3 protein. The data contain 1.5 million to 2 million distinct CDR3 sequences, around a third of them singletons. Sequenced: cord blood. The receptors were sampled from a newborn girl in good health.

A word on this clonotype: A much larger clone lies one base from this, so it may be a read error. The gene calls are TRBV6-2 or TRBV6-3 and TRBJ2-4, with D tentatively TRBD2 (7 bases). Germline V CDR1 and CDR2: MNHEY, SVGEGT. The CDR3 consists of 15 residues. The CDR3 DNA sequence: TGTGCCAGCAGTCACTCCGTCGGGGGGCATAACATTCAGTACTTC. It codes for CASSHSVGGHNIQYF.

V and J are TRBV7-2 and TRBJ2-1, with 12 bases fitting TRBD2. Losses at the gene ends were 1 base for V and 2 bases for J; bases not matched to a gene: 9. The CDR3 length is 19 residues. Per germline, CDR1 SGHTA and CDR2 FQGNSA. The CDR3 loop reads CASSLGASGGALAYNEQFF. The DNA of the CDR3 is TGTGCCAGCAGCTTAGGGGCTAGCGGGGGGGCCTTAGCCTACAATGAGCAGTTCTTC. The full variable domain, rest sourced from reference TRBV7-2 and TRBJ2-1, is GAGVSQSPSNKVTEKGKDVELRCDPISGHTALYWYRQSLGQGLEFLIYFQGNSAPDKSGLPSDRFSAERTGGSVSTLTIQRTQQEDSAVYLCASSLGASGGALAYNEQFFGPGTRLTVL.

This chain links TRBV27 with TRBJ2-2; D possibly corresponds to TRBD2 (5 bases). Germline assignment: CDR1 MNHEY and CDR2 SMNVEV (reference sequence). The CDR3 sequence is 15 residues long. Trimming pared 5 bases from V and 5 bases from J, leaving 15 bases between. Here the CDR3 reads CASSGERLDTGELFF. The CDR3 nucleotides are TGTGCCAGCAGTGGGGAGAGGCTTGATACCGGGGAGCTGTTTTTT.

V gene TRBV6-1 combines with J gene TRBJ1-4, with 8 bases lining up with TRBD1. The V and J ends lost 5 bases and 8 bases, in that order; junction bases with no gene match: 10. Germline assignment: CDR1 MNHNS and CDR2 SASEGT. The CDR3 contains 15 residues. The CDR3 spells CASSQGATGGEKLFF. The CDR3 coding sequence is TGTGCCAGCAGTCAGGGGGCGACCGGTGGAGAAAAACTGTTTTTT.

The chain has TRBV9 and TRBJ2-3; D remains ambiguous. CDR1 and CDR2 from the germline V gene are SGDLS and YYNGEE. V was trimmed by 3 bases and J by 2 bases, leaving 13 bases between them. This CDR3 has 15 residues. The CDR3 loop reads CASSDLDDPTDTQYF. The CDR3 DNA sequence: TGTGCCAGCAGCGACCTGGATGATCCCACAGATACGCAGTATTTT. The full variable domain, rest sourced from reference TRBV9 and TRBJ2-3, is DSGVTQTPKHLITATGQRVTLRCSPRSGDLSVYWYQQSLDQGLQFLIQYYNGEERAKGNILERFSAQQFPDLHSELNLSSLELGDSALYFCASSDLDDPTDTQYFGPGTRLTVL.

This clonotype has a handful of counts. V usage is TRBV7-2 and J usage is TRBJ1-2; possibly TRBD1 for D (6 bases). The V and J ends lost 5 bases and 5 bases respectively, with 15 bases between them. The CDR3 runs to 14 residues. CDR1 SGHTA and CDR2 FQGNSA come from the germline V gene. The CDR3 region is CASSPYREKYGYTF. The CDR3 DNA follows: TGTGCCAGCAGCCCATACAGGGAAAAGTATGGCTACACCTTC.

The table lists this clonotype with many counts. The chain recombines TRBV29-1 with TRBJ2-3; TRBD2 aligns across 12 bases. The CDR3 contains 15 residues. Germline CDR1 and CDR2: SQVTM and ANQGSEA. After removal of 5 bases from V and 2 bases from J, the junction contained 5 bases not matched to a gene. In nucleotides, the CDR3 is TGCAGCGTTCCTAGCGGGGGGGCCTTCACAGATACGCAGTATTTT. This encodes CSVPSGGAFTDTQYF.

The table lists this clonotype with many counts. This chain connects TRBV25-1 to TRBJ2-3; possibly TRBD1 for D (5 bases). Trimming shortened V by 6 bases and J by 1 base, and 17 bases separated the two germline ends. The germline gives CDR1 MGHDK, CDR2 SYGVNS. The CDR3 runs to 16 residues. The CDR3 sequence: CASRSAGKGGTDTQYF. As DNA, the CDR3 is TGTGCCAGCAGATCGGCAGGGAAGGGTGGCACAGATACGCAGTATTTT.

The chain joins TRBV29-1 to TRBJ1-1; unclear D gene. CDR3 size: 13 residues. The germline V gene encodes CDR1 SQVTM and CDR2 ANQGSEA. The germline V and J ends were trimmed by 1 base and 4 bases, with 10 bases remaining between them. The CDR3: CSVEGRLSTEAFF. DNA for the CDR3: TGCAGCGTTGAAGGCAGGCTGAGCACTGAAGCTTTCTTT.

This chain links TRBV5-1 with TRBJ2-5; 11 bases line up with TRBD2. Germline V CDR1 and CDR2: SGHRS, YFSETQ. The CDR3 extends over 16 amino acids. V lost 4 bases and J lost 11; bases outside the gene matches: 16. The CDR3 region is CASSVNSGRARDEQYF. The CDR3 DNA sequence: TGCGCCAGCAGCGTCAATAGCGGGAGGGCCAGGGATGAGCAGTACTTC.

The genes are TRBV24-1 and TRBJ2-1; TRBD2 might be the D (6 bases). Trimming left V 9 bases short and J 5 bases short, with 13 bases between. The germline gives CDR1 KGHDR, CDR2 SFDVKD. The CDR3 sequence is 13 residues long. Written as DNA, the CDR3 is TGTGCCACCGGCGGGGCACCTAACAATGAGCAGTTCTTC. The encoded protein is CATGGAPNNEQFF.

Remarks on this clonotype: A read error may be the cause here, since a much bigger clone is one base away. V is TRBV4-2 and J is TRBJ2-4, with D possibly being TRBD1 (5 bases). The end of the DNA is better explained by TRBJ2-1, so the J call may be wrong. This CDR3 is built from 15 residues. Germline loops: CDR1 LGHNA, CDR2 YNFKEQ. CDR3 residues: CASSQDTDSLETQFF. In DNA, the CDR3 is TGTGCCAGCAGCCAAGATACTGACAGTTTGGAGACCCAGTTCTTC.

The rearrangement joins TRBV2 to TRBJ2-7; possible D gene TRBD1, 6 bases. The CDR3 has 17 residues. Trimming took 6 bases from V and 7 from J, leaving 28 bases between them. CDR1 SNHLY and CDR2 FYNNEI come from the germline V gene. The CDR3: CASSKISWGLSYNEQYF. The CDR3 DNA reads TGTGCCAGCAGCAAGATATCATGGGGGCTGTCCTACAATGAGCAGTACTTC. Variable domain in full (rest from reference TRBV2 and TRBJ2-7): EPEVTQTPSHQVTQMGQEVILRCVPISNHLYFYWYRQILGQKVEFLVSFYNNEISEKSEIFDDQFSVERPDGSNFTLKIRSTKLEDSAMYFCASSKISWGLSYNEQYFGPGTRLTVT.

The chain links TRBV12-3 or TRBV12-4 to TRBJ2-7; 9 bases agree with TRBD1. The J call could be wrong; TRBJ2-5 is a better fit for the DNA end. This CDR3 comprises 21 residues. CDR3 bases: TGTGCCAGCAGTTTATCCCGGGACAGGGCTGTGGTGGGAGCAGGGGAAGAGACCCAGTACTTC. Encoded protein: CASSLSRDRAVVGAGEETQYF.